This T cell receptor (beta chain) was recovered during a study of T cells in Graves' hyperthyroidism and ophthalmopathy. Study information: Sampling of peripheral blood happened at initial diagnosis, prior to any treatment.

The CDR3 runs 14 residues. CDR1 and CDR2 (germline): MNHNS, SASEGT. Trimming removed 6 bases at V and 4 bases at J, with 15 bases between. Pregnant or lactating patients were excluded, as were those with uncontrolled infection or other autoimmune disease. Clinicians diagnosed patients from clinical symptoms, serum thyroxine and TRAb, thyroid ultrasound and orbital computed tomography. Template material for amplifying TCR beta CDR3 regions consisted of RNA transcripts. TCR CDR3 regions were first amplified by RT-PCR with HTBI primers. TCRdb passed the multiplex PCR reads through MiXCR, listing each CDR3 protein once. The table has roughly 720,000 distinct CDR3 sequences, around 16% seen once.

Sample: blood. The source of this sequence is a man aged 45-60 years with Graves' hyperthyroidism. The V gene is TRBV6-1, the J gene TRBJ1-1; perhaps TRBD1 as D (6 bases). The CDR3 here is CASSQGLGATEAFF. DNA for the CDR3: TGTGCCAGCAGCCAGGGTTTGGGGGCCACTGAAGCTTTCTTT.